This note documents a single TCR beta chain sequence. The data were taken from a study of control samples from healthy donors and cancer patients. Germline assignment: CDR1 SGHDT and CDR2 YYEEEE. This CDR3 comprises 15 residues. V was trimmed by 3 bases and J by 2 bases, leaving 14 bases between them. This table comes from immunoSEQ multiplex PCR, and its TCRdb copy is limited to in-frame clones, with some not included. This sample has 100,000 to 150,000 clones; roughly 92% occur once, and the top ten carry 5.5%. The rearrangement uses TRBV5-6 and TRBJ1-2; D remains unclear. The sequencing input was blood. This TCR was recovered from a man younger than 35 in good health. CDR3 amino acids: CASSSAVRANYGYTF. The CDR3 DNA is TGTGCCAGCAGCTCGGCAGTCCGGGCGAACTATGGCTACACCTTC. Together with reference TRBV5-6 and TRBJ1-2, the CDR3 gives the full variable domain: DAGVTQSPTHLIKTRGQQVTLRCSPKSGHDTVSWYQQALGQGPQFIFQYYEEEERQRGNFPDRFSGHQFPNYSSELNVNALLLGDSALYLCASSSAVRANYGYTFGSGTRLTVV.